These 11 T cell receptor beta chains share one sample of origin, sequenced in a study of blood T cell repertoires in COVID-19. Clones were sequenced by immunoSEQ multiplex PCR, and TCRdb holds only the in-frame ones, with some missing. Seen here are over 150,000 clones, about 90% observed once, and the top ten hold approximately 0.59%. What was sequenced was peripheral blood. The receptors were sampled from a man aged 45-65 years with acute or convalescent COVID-19.

This chain uses TRBV10-3 with TRBJ1-5; 10 bases are shared with TRBD1. In germline, CDR1 is ENHRY, CDR2 SYGVKD. The CDR3 has 20 residues. V lost 3 bases, J lost 0 bases, and 14 bases stayed unmatched. CDR3 loop: CAISDLPVGQGPYSNQPQHF. In nucleotides, the CDR3 is TGTGCCATCAGTGATCTCCCAGTGGGACAGGGGCCATATAGCAATCAGCCCCAGCATTTT.

This chain links TRBV29-1 with TRBJ1-1; TRBD1 might be the D (6 bases). CDR3 length: 13 amino acids. CDR1 is SQVTM, CDR2 ANQGSEA, per germline. Trimming took off 7 bases at V and 4 bases at J, with 16 bases between the two ends. The CDR3 DNA sequence: TGCAGCGGTTATTGGGGGCAGGGCACTGAAGCTTTCTTT. Protein sequence: CSGYWGQGTEAFF.

The chain combines TRBV3-1 (or the pseudogene TRBV3-2) with TRBJ2-3, with 12 bases lining up with TRBD2. Germline CDR1 is LGHDT and CDR2 is YNNKEL (reference sequence). This CDR3 has 15 residues. Unmatched junction bases numbered 7, after V lost 10 bases and J lost 2 bases. The CDR3 loop is CAISSGRASTDTQYF. DNA of the CDR3: TGTGCCATCTCTAGCGGGAGGGCCTCCACAGATACGCAGTATTTT.

The V and J genes are TRBV11-2 and TRBJ2-2; 13 bases line up with TRBD2. CDR3 size: 18 residues. Germline loops: CDR1 SGHAT, CDR2 FQNNGV. Trimming cost V 4 bases and J 7 bases; bases outside gene matches: 12. CDR3 in amino acids: CASSWTGGLAGVVGELFF. The CDR3 DNA sequence: TGTGCCAGCAGCTGGACGGGAGGACTAGCGGGAGTTGTCGGGGAGCTGTTTTTT.

This chain links TRBV4-1 with TRBJ2-5; D is possibly TRBD2 (6 bases). V lost 1 base, J lost 0 bases, and 18 bases lay in between. Germline V gene sequence: CDR1 MGHRA, CDR2 YSYEKL. CDR3 size: 18 residues. The CDR3 is CASSQATGTRAYQETQYF. The CDR3 bases are TGCGCCAGCAGCCAAGCCACCGGGACTCGCGCGTACCAAGAGACCCAGTACTTC.

This chain uses TRBV6-6 with TRBJ2-2; possibly TRBD2 for D (6 bases). Trimming removed 5 bases at V and 4 bases at J, with 20 bases between. Per germline, CDR1 MNHNY and CDR2 SVGAGI (reference sequence). The CDR3 has 17 residues. The CDR3 sequence is CASSPRGGTPSTGELFF. In DNA form, the CDR3 reads TGTGCCAGCAGTCCCCGGGGCGGGACTCCATCCACCGGGGAGCTGTTTTTT.

The rearrangement uses TRBV30 and TRBJ2-6, with D tentatively TRBD1 (5 bases). Germline CDR1 and CDR2: GTSNPN and SVGIG (reference sequence). Between the trimmed V and J ends, which lost 6 bases and 1 base, there was a span of 13 bases. The CDR3 covers 15 residues. In nucleotides, the CDR3 is TGTGCCTGTCCGATGTCAGGGTCTGGGGCCAACGTCCTGACTTTC. The encoded protein is CACPMSGSGANVLTF.

CDR3 loop: CASSHNPETGELFF. The CDR3, as DNA: TGCGCCAGCAGCCACAACCCGGAGACCGGGGAGCTGTTTTTT. V and J are TRBV5-1 and TRBJ2-2; D gene ambiguous. Germline loops: CDR1 SGHRS, CDR2 YFSETQ. V lost 4 bases to trimming and J lost 5 bases, with 12 bases between them. The CDR3 consists of 14 residues.

The chain couples TRBV29-1 to TRBJ1-2, with D possibly matching TRBD1 (5 bases). The V and J ends lost 7 bases and 3 bases respectively, with 9 bases between them. Germline CDR1 reads SQVTM; CDR2 reads ANQGSEA. This CDR3 has 11 amino acids. CDR3 DNA: TGCAGCGGGGGAGGGGACTATGGCTACACCTTC. Encoded protein: CSGGGDYGYTF.

CDR3 loop: CASSSGTAQETQYF. CDR3 DNA sequence: TGTGCCAGCAGCTCGGGGACAGCACAAGAGACCCAGTACTTC. The V call is TRBV7-2, the J call TRBJ2-5, with 7 bases matching TRBD1. The germline V gene has CDR1 SGHTA and CDR2 FQGNSA. The J segment lost 2 bases and the V segment lost 4 bases, leaving 4 bases of the junction unmatched. This CDR3 is 14 amino acids long. Combining the CDR3 with reference TRBV7-2 and TRBJ2-5 gives the whole variable domain GAGVSQSPSNKVTEKGKDVELRCDPISGHTALYWYRQSLGQGLEFLIYFQGNSAPDKSGLPSDRFSAERTGGSVSTLTIQRTQQEDSAVYLCASSSGTAQETQYFGPGTRLLVL.

The rearrangement links TRBV2 to TRBJ1-1; D call uncertain. Per the germline V gene, CDR1 is SNHLY and CDR2 is FYNNEI. The CDR3 loop spans 13 amino acids. Trimming left V 3 bases short and J 6 bases short, with 11 bases between. The CDR3 DNA sequence: TGTGCCAGCAGTGAGAGGCCGTGGGCTGAAGCTTTCTTT. Amino acid sequence: CASSERPWAEAFF.